This T cell receptor beta chain stems from a study of cytomegalovirus exposure and HLA in healthy donors. The PCR contained 60 Vbeta and 13 Jbeta primers. TCRdb keeps only in-frame clones here, not all; method: immunoSEQ multiplex PCR. The sample has about 230,000 clones, around four fifths seen once. The CDR3 sequence is 13 residues long. V was pared by 0 bases and J by 5 bases, with 4 bases of the junction left unmatched. The germline gives CDR1 SQVTM, CDR2 ANQGSEA. The sequence was collected from a woman in her sixties or seventies in good health and CMV-seropositive. The gene calls are TRBV29-1 and TRBJ2-7, with TRBD1 matching over 7 bases. Sequenced sample: PBMCs. CDR3 DNA sequence: TGCAGCGTTGAAGATGGTACAGGGGACGAGCAGTACTTC. Residues: CSVEDGTGDEQYF.